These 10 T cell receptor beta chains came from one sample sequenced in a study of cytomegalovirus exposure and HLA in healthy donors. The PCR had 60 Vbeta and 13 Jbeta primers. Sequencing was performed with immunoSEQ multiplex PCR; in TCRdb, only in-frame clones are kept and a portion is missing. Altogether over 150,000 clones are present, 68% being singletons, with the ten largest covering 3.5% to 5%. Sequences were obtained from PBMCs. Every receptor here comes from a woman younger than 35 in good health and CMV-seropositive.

CDR3 coding DNA: TGTGCCAGCACCCAAGTGGGGGCCGGAGAGACCCAGTACTTC. Its translation: CASTQVGAGETQYF. The chain joins TRBV6-1 to TRBJ2-5; TRBD1 might be the D (6 bases). CDR3 length: 14 amino acids. V lost 7 bases to trimming and J lost 4 bases, with 16 bases between them. Germline lookup yields CDR1 MNHNS and CDR2 SASEGT.

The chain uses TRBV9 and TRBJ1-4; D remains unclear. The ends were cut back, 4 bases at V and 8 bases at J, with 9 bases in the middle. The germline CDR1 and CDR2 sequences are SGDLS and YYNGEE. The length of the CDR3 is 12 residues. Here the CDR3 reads CASSSPREKLFF. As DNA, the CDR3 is TGTGCCAGCAGCTCCCCGCGAGAAAAACTGTTTTTT. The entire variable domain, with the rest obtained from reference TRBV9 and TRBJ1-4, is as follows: DSGVTQTPKHLITATGQRVTLRCSPRSGDLSVYWYQQSLDQGLQFLIQYYNGEERAKGNILERFSAQQFPDLHSELNLSSLELGDSALYFCASSSPREKLFFGSGTQLSVL.

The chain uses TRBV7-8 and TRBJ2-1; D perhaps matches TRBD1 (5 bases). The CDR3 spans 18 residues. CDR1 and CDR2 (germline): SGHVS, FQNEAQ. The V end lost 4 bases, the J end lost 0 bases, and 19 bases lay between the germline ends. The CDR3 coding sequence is TGTGCCAGCAGCTGGTCAGGGTATGTGGCTGGCTCCTACAATGAGCAGTTCTTC. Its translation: CASSWSGYVAGSYNEQFF. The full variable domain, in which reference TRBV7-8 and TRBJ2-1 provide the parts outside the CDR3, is GAGVSQSPRYKVAKRGQDVALRCDPISGHVSLFWYQQALGQGPEFLTYFQNEAQLDKSGLPSDRFFAERPEGSVSTLKIQRTQQEDSAVYLCASSWSGYVAGSYNEQFFGPGTRLTVL.

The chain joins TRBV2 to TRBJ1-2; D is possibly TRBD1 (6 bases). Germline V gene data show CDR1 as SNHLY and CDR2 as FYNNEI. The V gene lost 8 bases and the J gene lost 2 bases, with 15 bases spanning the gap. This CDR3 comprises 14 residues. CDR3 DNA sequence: TGTGCCAGCCGAGGGCAGACAGGAAACTATGGCTACACCTTC. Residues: CASRGQTGNYGYTF. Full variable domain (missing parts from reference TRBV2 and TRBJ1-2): EPEVTQTPSHQVTQMGQEVILRCVPISNHLYFYWYRQILGQKVEFLVSFYNNEISEKSEIFDDQFSVERPDGSNFTLKIRSTKLEDSAMYFCASRGQTGNYGYTFGSGTRLTVV.

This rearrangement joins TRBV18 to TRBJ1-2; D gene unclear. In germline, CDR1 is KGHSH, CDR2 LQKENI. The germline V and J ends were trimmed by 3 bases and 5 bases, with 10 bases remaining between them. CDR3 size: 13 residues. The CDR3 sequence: CASSPEVKYGYTF. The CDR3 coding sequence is TGTGCCAGCTCACCCGAGGTTAAATATGGCTACACCTTC.

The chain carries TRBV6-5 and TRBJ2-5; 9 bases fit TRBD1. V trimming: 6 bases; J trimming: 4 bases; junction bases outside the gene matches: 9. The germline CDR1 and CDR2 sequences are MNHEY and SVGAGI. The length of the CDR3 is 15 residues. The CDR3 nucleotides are TGTGCCAGCAGATGGCGGACAGGGGCCGGAGAGACCCAGTACTTC. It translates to CASRWRTGAGETQYF.

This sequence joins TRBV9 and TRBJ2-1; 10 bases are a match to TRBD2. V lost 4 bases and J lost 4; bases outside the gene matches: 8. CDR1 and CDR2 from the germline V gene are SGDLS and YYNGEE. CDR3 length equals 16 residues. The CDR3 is CASSTRSGGAYNEQFF. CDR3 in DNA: TGTGCCAGCAGCACACGGAGCGGGGGGGCTTACAATGAGCAGTTCTTC.

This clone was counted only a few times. The chain's CDR3 is CASSRTGLIKETQYF. CDR3 bases: TGTGCCAGCAGCCGGACGGGACTAATCAAGGAGACCCAGTACTTC. The chain combines TRBV7-2 with TRBJ2-5, with TRBD2 matching over 7 bases. Germline V gene sequence: CDR1 SGHTA, CDR2 FQGNSA. The CDR3 contains 15 residues. The V gene end was trimmed by 5 bases and the J gene end by 5 bases; junction bases not matched to a gene: 11.

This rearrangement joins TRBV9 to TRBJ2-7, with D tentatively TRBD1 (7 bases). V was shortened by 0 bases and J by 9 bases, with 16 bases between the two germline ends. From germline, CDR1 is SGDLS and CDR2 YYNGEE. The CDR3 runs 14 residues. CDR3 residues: CASSVGSRGVRQYF. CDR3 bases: TGTGCCAGCAGCGTAGGAAGCAGGGGGGTGAGGCAGTACTTC.

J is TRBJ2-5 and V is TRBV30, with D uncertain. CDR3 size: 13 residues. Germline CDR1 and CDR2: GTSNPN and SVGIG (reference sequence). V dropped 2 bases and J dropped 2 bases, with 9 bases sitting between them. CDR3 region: CAWSRVRQETQYF. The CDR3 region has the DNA TGTGCCTGGAGTCGGGTTCGGCAAGAGACCCAGTACTTC.